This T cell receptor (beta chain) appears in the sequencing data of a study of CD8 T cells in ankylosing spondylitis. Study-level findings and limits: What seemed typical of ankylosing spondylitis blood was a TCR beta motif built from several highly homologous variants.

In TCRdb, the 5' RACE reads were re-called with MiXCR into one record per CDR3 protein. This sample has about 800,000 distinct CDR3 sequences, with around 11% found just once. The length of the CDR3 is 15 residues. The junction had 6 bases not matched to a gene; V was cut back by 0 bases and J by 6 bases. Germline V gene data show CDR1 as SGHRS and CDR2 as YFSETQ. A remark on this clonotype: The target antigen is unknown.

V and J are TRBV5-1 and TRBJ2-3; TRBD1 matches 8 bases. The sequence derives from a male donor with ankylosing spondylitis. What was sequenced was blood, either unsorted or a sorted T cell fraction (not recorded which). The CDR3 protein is CASSLAPQGDDTQYF. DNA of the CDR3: TGCGCCAGCAGCTTGGCTCCACAGGGGGACGATACGCAGTATTTT.